The entry below describes one T cell receptor beta chain. Its antigen is not known. Coverage ceases 3 residues before the CDR3 finishes, and the germline J gene fills in the end. The sample belongs to a study of T cells in women clearing cervical HPV infection. Overall study results and limits: TRBV6-7 abundance was lower in cases than controls (roughly 0.11% versus 0.16%).

Clones were read by immunoSEQ multiplex PCR, and TCRdb kept only the in-frame ones, dropping some. This listing includes approximately 38,000 clones. Germline V CDR1 and CDR2: MGHRA, YSYEKL. Trimming took 1 base from V and 0 from J; bases not matched to a gene: 1. The CDR3 spans 15 residues. The chain links TRBV4-1 to TRBJ2-3; 7 nucleotides line up with TRBD2. The receptor's source is a woman between 18 and 70 years old with a cervical HPV16 infection that either progressed to CIN3+ or cleared (not recorded which). The sample was blood buffy coat. CDR3 amino acids: CASSQGLASTDTQYF. CDR3 DNA (partial): TGCGCCAGCAGCCAAGGACTAGCTAGCACAGATACG.